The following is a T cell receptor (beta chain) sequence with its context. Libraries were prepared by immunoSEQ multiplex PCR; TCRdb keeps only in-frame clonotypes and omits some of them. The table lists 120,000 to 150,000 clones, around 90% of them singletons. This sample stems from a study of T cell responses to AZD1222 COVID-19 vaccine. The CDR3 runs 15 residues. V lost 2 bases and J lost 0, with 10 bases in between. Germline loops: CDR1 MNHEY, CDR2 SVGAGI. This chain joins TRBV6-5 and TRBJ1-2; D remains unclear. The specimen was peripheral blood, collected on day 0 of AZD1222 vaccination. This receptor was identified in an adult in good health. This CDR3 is CASSYVAVANYGYTF. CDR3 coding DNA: TGTGCCAGCAGTTACGTGGCAGTGGCTAACTATGGCTACACCTTC.